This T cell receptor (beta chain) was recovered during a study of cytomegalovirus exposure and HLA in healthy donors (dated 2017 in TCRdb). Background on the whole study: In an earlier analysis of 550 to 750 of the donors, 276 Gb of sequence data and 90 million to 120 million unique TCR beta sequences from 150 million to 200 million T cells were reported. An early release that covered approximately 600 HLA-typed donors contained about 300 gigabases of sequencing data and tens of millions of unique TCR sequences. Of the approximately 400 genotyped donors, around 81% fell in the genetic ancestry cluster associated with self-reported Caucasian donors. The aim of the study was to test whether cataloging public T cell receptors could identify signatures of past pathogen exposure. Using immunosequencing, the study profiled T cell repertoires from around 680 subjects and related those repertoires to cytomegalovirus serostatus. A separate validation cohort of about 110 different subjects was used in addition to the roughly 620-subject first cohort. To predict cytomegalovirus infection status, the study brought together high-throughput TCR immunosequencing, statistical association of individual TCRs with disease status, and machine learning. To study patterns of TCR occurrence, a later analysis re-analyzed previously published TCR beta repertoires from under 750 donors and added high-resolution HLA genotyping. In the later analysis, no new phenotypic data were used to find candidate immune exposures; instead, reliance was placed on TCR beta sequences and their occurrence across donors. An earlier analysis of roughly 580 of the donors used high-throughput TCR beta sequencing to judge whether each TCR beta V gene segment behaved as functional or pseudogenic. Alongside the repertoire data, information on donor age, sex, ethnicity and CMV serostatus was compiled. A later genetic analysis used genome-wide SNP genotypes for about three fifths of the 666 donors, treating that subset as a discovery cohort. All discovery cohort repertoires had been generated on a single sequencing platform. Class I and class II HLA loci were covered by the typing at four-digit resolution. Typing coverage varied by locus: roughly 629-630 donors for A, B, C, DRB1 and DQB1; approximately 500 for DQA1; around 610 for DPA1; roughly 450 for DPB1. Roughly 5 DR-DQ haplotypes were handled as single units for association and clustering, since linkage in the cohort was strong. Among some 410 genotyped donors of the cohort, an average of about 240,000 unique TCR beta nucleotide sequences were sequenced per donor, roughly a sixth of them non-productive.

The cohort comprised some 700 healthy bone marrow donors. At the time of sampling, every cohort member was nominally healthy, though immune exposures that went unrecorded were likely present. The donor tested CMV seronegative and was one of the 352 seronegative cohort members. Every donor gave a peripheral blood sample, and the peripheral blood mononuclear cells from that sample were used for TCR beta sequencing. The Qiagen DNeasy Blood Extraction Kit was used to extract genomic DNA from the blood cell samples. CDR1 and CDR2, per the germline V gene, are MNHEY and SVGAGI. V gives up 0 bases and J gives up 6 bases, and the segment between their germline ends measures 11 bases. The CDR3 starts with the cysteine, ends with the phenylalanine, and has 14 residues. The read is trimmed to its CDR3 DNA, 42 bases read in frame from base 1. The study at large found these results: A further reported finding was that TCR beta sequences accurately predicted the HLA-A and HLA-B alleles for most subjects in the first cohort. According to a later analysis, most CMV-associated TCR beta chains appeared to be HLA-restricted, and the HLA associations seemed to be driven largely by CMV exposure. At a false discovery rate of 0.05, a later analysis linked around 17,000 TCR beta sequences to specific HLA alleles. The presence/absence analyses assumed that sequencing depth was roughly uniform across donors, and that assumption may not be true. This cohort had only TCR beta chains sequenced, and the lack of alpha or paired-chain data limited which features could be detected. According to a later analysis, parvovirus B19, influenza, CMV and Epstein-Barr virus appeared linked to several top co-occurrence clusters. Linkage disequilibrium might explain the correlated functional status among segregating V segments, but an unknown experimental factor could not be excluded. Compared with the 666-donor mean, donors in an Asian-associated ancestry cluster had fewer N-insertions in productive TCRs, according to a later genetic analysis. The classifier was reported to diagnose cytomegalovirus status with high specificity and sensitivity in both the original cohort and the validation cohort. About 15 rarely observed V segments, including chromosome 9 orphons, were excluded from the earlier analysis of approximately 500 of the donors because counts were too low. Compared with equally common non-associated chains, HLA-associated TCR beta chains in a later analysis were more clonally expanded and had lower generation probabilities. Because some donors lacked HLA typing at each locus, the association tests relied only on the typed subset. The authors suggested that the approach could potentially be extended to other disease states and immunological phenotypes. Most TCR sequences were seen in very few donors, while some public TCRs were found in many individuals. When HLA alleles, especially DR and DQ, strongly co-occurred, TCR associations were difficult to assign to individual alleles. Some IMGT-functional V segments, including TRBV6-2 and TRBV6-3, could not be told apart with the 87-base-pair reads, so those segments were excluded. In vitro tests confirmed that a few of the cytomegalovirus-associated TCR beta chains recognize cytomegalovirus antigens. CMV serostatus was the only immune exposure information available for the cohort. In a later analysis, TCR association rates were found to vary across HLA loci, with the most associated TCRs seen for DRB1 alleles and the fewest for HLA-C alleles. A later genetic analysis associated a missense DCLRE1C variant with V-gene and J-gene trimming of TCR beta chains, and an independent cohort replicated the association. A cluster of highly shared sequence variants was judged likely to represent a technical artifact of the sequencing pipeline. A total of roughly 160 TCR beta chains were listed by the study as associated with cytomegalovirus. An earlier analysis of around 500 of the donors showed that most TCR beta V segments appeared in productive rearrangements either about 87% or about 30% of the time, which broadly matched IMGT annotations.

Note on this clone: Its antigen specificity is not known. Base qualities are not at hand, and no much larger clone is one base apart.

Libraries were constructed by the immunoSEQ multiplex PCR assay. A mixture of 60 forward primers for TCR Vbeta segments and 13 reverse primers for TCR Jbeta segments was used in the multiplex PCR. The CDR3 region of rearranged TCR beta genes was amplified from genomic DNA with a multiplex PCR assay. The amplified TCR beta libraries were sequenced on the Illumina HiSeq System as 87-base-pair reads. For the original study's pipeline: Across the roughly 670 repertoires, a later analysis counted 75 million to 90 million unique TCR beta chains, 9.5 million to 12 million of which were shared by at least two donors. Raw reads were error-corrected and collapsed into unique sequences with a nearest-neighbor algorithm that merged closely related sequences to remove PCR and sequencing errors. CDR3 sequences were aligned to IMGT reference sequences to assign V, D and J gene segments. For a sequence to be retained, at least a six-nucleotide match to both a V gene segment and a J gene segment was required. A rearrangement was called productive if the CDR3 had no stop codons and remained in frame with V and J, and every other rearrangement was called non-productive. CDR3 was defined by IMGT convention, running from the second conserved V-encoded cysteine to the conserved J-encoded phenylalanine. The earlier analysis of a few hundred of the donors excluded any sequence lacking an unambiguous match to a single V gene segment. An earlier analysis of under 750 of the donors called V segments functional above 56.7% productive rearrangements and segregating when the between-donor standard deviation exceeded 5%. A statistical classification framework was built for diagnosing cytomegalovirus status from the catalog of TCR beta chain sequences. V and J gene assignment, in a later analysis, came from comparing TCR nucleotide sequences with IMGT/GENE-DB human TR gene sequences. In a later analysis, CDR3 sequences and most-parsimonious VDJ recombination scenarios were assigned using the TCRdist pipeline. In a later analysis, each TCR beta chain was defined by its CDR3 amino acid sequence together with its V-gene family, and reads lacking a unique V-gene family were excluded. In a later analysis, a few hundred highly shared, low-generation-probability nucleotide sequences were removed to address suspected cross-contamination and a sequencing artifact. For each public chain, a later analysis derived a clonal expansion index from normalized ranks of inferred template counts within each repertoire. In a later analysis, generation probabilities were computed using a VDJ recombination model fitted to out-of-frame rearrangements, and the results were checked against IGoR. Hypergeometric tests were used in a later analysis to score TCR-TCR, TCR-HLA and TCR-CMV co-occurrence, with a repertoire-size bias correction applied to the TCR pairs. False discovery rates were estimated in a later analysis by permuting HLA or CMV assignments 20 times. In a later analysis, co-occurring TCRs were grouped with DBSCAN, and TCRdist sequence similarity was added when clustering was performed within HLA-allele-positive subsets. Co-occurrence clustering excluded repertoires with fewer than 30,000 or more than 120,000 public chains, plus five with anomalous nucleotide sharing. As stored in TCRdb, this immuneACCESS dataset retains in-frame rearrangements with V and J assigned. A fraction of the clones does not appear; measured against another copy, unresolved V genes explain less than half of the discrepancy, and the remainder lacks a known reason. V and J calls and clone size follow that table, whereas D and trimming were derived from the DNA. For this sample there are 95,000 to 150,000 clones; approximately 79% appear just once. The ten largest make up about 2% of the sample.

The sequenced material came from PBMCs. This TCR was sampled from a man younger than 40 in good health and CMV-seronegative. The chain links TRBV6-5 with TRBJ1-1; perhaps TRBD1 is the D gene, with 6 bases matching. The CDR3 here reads CASSYSGGAAEAFF. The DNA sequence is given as TGTGCCAGCAGTTACTCGGGGGGGGCGGCTGAAGCTTTCTTT.